This T cell receptor beta chain stems from a study of shared clonotypes between healthy human individuals. Points from the study as a whole: Memory subsets generally showed lower estimated richness than naive subsets. The generation probabilities recorded for non-shared clonotypes fell below those of clonotypes shared by all four donors.

The donors were all Caucasian adults (living in Nashville, Tennessee). The study separated CD4+ cells into CD45RA+ naive and CD45RA-negative memory subsets. Sequencing was performed with immunoSEQ multiplex PCR; in TCRdb, only in-frame clones are kept and a portion is missing. The table shows 2 million to 3 million clones, with approximately 94% occurring only once. This CDR3 spans 11 amino acids. Trimming left V 6 bases short and J 7 bases short, with 10 bases between. Germline-derived CDR1 and CDR2 are DFQATT and SNEGSKA (reference sequence). As for this clone: Antigen unknown.

The chain links TRBV20-1 to TRBJ2-1, with unresolved D. This TCR was recovered from a man younger than 30 in good health. Some clones in this sample may be carry-over from other donors' samples. The sequenced sample was naive CD4+ T cells from PBMCs. Subset denoted: CD45RA+ positively selected. The CDR3 is CSAPYANEQFF. The CDR3 nucleotides read TGCAGTGCACCCTATGCTAATGAGCAGTTCTTC.